Shown below are 26 T cell receptor beta chains from a single sample sequenced in a study of regulatory T cells in long-lasting Graves disease. Indicated time point: persistent/refractory GD, antithyroid drugs over 5 years with positive TRAb. Extracted PBMC RNA gave rise to the TCR library. Both iRepertoire HTBI primers and Arm-PCR of CDR3 regions were used to build the TCR beta libraries. TCRdb fed the multiplex PCR reads into MiXCR, producing one record per CDR3 protein. The sample gives about 470,000 distinct CDR3 sequences, about a fifth of which show up once; 7% to 9.5% is in the top ten. The sample was peripheral blood mononuclear cells (PBMCs), taken when the disease was refractory, from a patient treated with antithyroid drugs. The receptors shown here come from a female donor with Graves disease.

Comment on this clonotype: This may be a read error, as it is one base from a much larger clone. The chain combines TRBV6-2 or TRBV6-3 with TRBJ2-5; 7 bases are shared with TRBD2. CDR3 length: 16 amino acids. Per germline, CDR1 MNHEY and CDR2 SVGEGT. V shed 6 bases and J 3 bases; nucleotides not matched to a gene: 13. DNA of the CDR3: TGTGCCAGCAGCACCGTTGGAGGCAGCGGGGAAGAGACCCAGTACTTC. Amino acid sequence: CASSTVGGSGEETQYF.

The V gene is TRBV20-1, the J gene TRBJ2-1; the D gene is possibly TRBD1 (5 bases). Germline V gene data show CDR1 as DFQATT and CDR2 as SNEGSKA (reference sequence). Between the trimmed V and J ends, which lost 3 bases and 8 bases, there was a span of 17 bases. The CDR3 covers 14 residues. CDR3 amino acids: CSASLPQGRHEQFF. Here the CDR3 DNA reads TGCAGTGCTAGTCTCCCCCAGGGTAGGCATGAGCAGTTCTTC.

The V and J genes are TRBV6-2 or TRBV6-3 and TRBJ2-4, with D uncertain. Germline V gene data show CDR1 as MNHEY and CDR2 as SVGEGT. This CDR3 has 13 residues. V was clipped by 8 bases and J by 7 bases, with 15 bases between them. The CDR3 DNA is TGTGCCAGCCTCCGCCCGGCGGAGAACATTCAGTACTTC. It translates to CASLRPAENIQYF.

In its sample, this clonotype was seen many times. This chain connects TRBV6-1 to TRBJ1-1, with a weak D call TRBD1 (6 bases). The CDR3 totals 14 residues. Germline values: CDR1 MNHNS, CDR2 SASEGT. V dropped 7 bases and J dropped 4 bases, with 16 bases sitting between them. CDR3 region: CASTKVGAATEAFF. In DNA, the CDR3 is TGTGCCAGCACCAAGGTGGGGGCGGCCACTGAAGCTTTCTTT.

V and J are TRBV7-9 and TRBJ1-3, with D maybe TRBD1 (5 bases). CDR1 SEHNR and CDR2 FQNEAQ come from the germline V gene (reference sequence). This CDR3 is built from 15 residues. V lost 2 bases and J lost 1, with 9 bases in between. CDR3 sequence reads: CASSLMGGSGNTIYF. The CDR3 DNA sequence: TGTGCCAGCAGCTTAATGGGGGGATCTGGAAACACCATATATTTT.

The V and J genes are TRBV24-1 and TRBJ2-1, with a tentative D call TRBD2 (5 bases). V was trimmed by 4 bases and J by 9 bases, leaving 18 bases between them. The CDR3 loop spans 15 amino acids. Germline V gene sequence: CDR1 KGHDR, CDR2 SFDVKD. CDR3 in amino acids: CATSDLTTSGSEQFF. DNA of the CDR3: TGTGCCACCAGTGACCTTACTACCAGCGGCAGTGAGCAGTTCTTC.

At least ten counts were recorded for this clonotype. CDR3 residues: CASSLGLSGTRSYEQYF. The CDR3 coding sequence is TGTGCCAGCAGTTTGGGTTTATCCGGGACTCGTTCCTACGAGCAGTACTTC. The chain combines TRBV28 with TRBJ2-7; the D gene is possibly TRBD2 (6 bases). Looked up from germline, CDR1 is MDHEN and CDR2 is SYDVKM. The CDR3 consists of 17 residues. V lost 3 bases and J lost 1, with 19 bases in between.

This clonotype was observed at least ten times. The chain carries TRBV7-8 and TRBJ2-7, with 10 bases fitting TRBD1. V lost 2 bases to trimming and J lost 6 bases; unmatched junction nucleotides: 13. The germline V gene encodes CDR1 SGHVS and CDR2 FQNEAQ. The CDR3 has 17 amino acids. CDR3 in DNA: TGTGCCAGCAGCTTATCCCGGGACAGGGGTTTTGGTGGCGAGCAGTACTTC. Encoded protein: CASSLSRDRGFGGEQYF. The whole variable domain, remainder taken from reference TRBV7-8 and TRBJ2-7, is GAGVSQSPRYKVAKRGQDVALRCDPISGHVSLFWYQQALGQGPEFLTYFQNEAQLDKSGLPSDRFFAERPEGSVSTLKIQRTQQEDSAVYLCASSLSRDRGFGGEQYFGPGTRLTVT.

This clonotype was seen ten or more times. This chain joins TRBV27 and TRBJ1-2; possible D gene TRBD1, 5 bases. The CDR3 totals 14 residues. Trimming took off 10 bases at V and 4 bases at J, with 19 bases between the two ends. Looked up from germline, CDR1 is MNHEY and CDR2 is SMNVEV (reference sequence). As DNA, the CDR3 is TGTGCCACCCGACCTCAGACAGACTCCTATGGCTACACCTTC. Amino acids: CATRPQTDSYGYTF.

In its sample, this clonotype was seen a few times. The chain employs TRBV7-2 and TRBJ1-6; D is unresolved. Germline lookup yields CDR1 SGHTA and CDR2 FQGNSA. The V end lost 5 bases, the J end lost 14 bases, and 22 bases lay between the germline ends. CDR3 size: 15 residues. This CDR3 is CASSPHGLVGEALHF. CDR3 coding DNA: TGTGCCAGCAGCCCGCACGGCCTGGTTGGTGAAGCCCTCCACTTT.

The J gene is TRBJ2-7, the V gene TRBV20-1; 11 bases map to TRBD2. Trimming took 5 bases from V and 6 from J; bases not matched to a gene: 9. Looked up from germline, CDR1 is DFQATT and CDR2 is SNEGSKA (reference sequence). This CDR3 has 14 amino acids. The CDR3 spells CSADRLAGSGEQYF. The DNA for the CDR3 is TGCAGTGCTGACAGACTAGCGGGATCTGGCGAGCAGTACTTC.

In this sample, this clonotype turned up many times. The rearrangement links TRBV15 to TRBJ2-7; a possible D gene is TRBD1 (6 bases). With 4 bases removed from V and 3 bases from J, the gap between germline ends came to 13 bases. The CDR3 runs to 14 residues. Germline V gene lookup returns CDR1 LNHNV and CDR2 YYDKDF (reference sequence). CDR3 sequence: CATSNADRLYEQYF. CDR3 coding DNA: TGTGCCACCAGCAACGCGGACAGACTCTACGAGCAGTACTTC.

This clonotype appeared many times. This chain connects TRBV5-5 to TRBJ1-2, with D unclear. The V end was cut by 2 bases, the J end by 6 bases, with 11 bases between. Germline lookup yields CDR1 SGHKS and CDR2 YYEKEE (reference sequence). The CDR3 covers 13 residues. The chain's CDR3 is CASSFRTGNGYTF. The CDR3 region has the DNA TGTGCCAGCAGCTTTCGCACCGGCAATGGCTACACCTTC.

This clonotype occurred once. The chain links TRBV19 to TRBJ1-6; TRBD1 aligns across 9 bases. Germline V CDR1 and CDR2: LNHDA, SQIVND (reference sequence). The CDR3 loop spans 13 amino acids. V shed 5 bases, J shed 9 bases, and the junction held 2 bases outside the gene matches. CDR3 DNA: TGTGCCAGTAGTGGGACAGGGACTTCACCCCTCCACTTT. It translates to CASSGTGTSPLHF.

The V and J genes are TRBV6-1 and TRBJ2-2; D is perhaps TRBD1 (6 bases). Germline CDR1 MNHNS, CDR2 SASEGT. This CDR3 has 17 amino acids. The V gene lost 6 bases and the J gene lost 4 bases, with 21 bases spanning the gap. The CDR3 spells CASRSPSGRGRTGELFF. DNA of the CDR3: TGTGCCAGCAGATCACCCAGCGGCAGGGGACGCACCGGGGAGCTGTTTTTT.

The chain is built from TRBV30 and TRBJ1-2; possibly TRBD1 for D (6 bases). V was trimmed by 3 bases and J by 3 bases, leaving 14 bases between them. The CDR3 consists of 14 residues. CDR1 and CDR2 from the germline V gene are GTSNPN and SVGIG (reference sequence). CDR3 amino acids: CAWRPGGAYYGYTF. CDR3 DNA: TGTGCCTGGAGGCCGGGGGGCGCATACTATGGCTACACCTTC.

This clonotype was detected ten times or more. This chain uses TRBV27 with TRBJ1-2; no clear D. The CDR3 has 14 amino acids. Trimming stripped 5 bases from V and 2 bases from J, with 12 bases between. Germline-derived CDR1 and CDR2 are MNHEY and SMNVEV (reference sequence). The CDR3 DNA is TGTGCCAGCAGTGAGGCAATGGGGAACTATGGCTACACCTTC. Residues: CASSEAMGNYGYTF.

This clonotype was seen only a few times. Written as DNA, the CDR3 is TGTGCCAGTAGTACCAGTACCACCTACGAGCAGTACTTC. Translated: CASSTSTTYEQYF. The chain links TRBV19 to TRBJ2-7; D call uncertain. Trimming pared 4 bases from V and 2 bases from J, leaving 9 bases between. The germline V gene has CDR1 LNHDA and CDR2 SQIVND (reference sequence). The CDR3 contains 13 residues. Looking up the rest from reference TRBV19 and TRBJ2-7 gives the full variable domain: DGGITQSPKYLFRKEGQNVTLSCEQNLNHDAMYWYRQDPGQGLRLIYYSQIVNDFQKGDIAEGYSVSREKKESFPLTVTSAQKNPTAFYLCASSTSTTYEQYFGPGTRLTVT.

This clonotype was found many times. The chain carries TRBV27 and TRBJ2-7; 11 positions agree with TRBD1. The CDR3 covers 13 residues. J gave up 7 bases and V 5 bases, and 4 bases lay outside the gene matches. The germline V gene has CDR1 MNHEY and CDR2 SMNVEV (reference sequence). CDR3 in amino acids: CASSMGQGVEQYF. CDR3 bases: TGTGCCAGCAGTATGGGACAGGGGGTTGAGCAGTACTTC.

The CDR3 nucleotides read TGTGCCAGCAGCCAAGATGTCTTGGGGACAGGGGTCTACGAGCAGTACTTC. Encoded protein: CASSQDVLGTGVYEQYF. The chain joins TRBV5-6 to TRBJ2-7; 10 nucleotides align to TRBD1. Trimming at V came to 4 bases and at J to 3 bases, leaving 13 bases not matched to a gene. CDR1 is SGHDT, CDR2 YYEEEE, per germline. The CDR3 length is 17 residues.

As regards this clonotype: One end of the junction fails to match germline, which may point to a read error. This rearrangement joins TRBV6-5 to TRBJ2-7; D gene uncertain. CDR3 size: 14 residues. CDR1 is MNHEY and CDR2 is SVGAGI in the germline V gene. The CDR3 reads CANSYSFTTYEQYF. CDR3 in DNA: TGTGCCAACAGTTACTCGTTTACCACCTACGAGCAGTACTTC.

This clonotype was observed many times. The J gene is TRBJ1-2, the V gene TRBV3-1; D is uncertain. The CDR3 contains 18 residues. CDR1 is LGHDT and CDR2 is YNNKEL in the germline V gene (reference sequence). V was trimmed by 0 bases and J by 0 bases, leaving 17 bases between them. CDR3 DNA: TGTGCCAGCAGCCAAGATCTCCTGGGATCCTTCCCTAACTATGGCTACACCTTC. Its translation: CASSQDLLGSFPNYGYTF.

V usage is TRBV7-2 and J usage is TRBJ2-7, with TRBD1 identical over 11 bases. V gave up 6 bases and J gave up 2 bases; unmatched junction bases: 6. The CDR3 is 15 amino acids. Germline-derived CDR1 and CDR2 are SGHTA and FQGNSA. The CDR3 loop is CASRNRDRGAYEQYF. CDR3 nucleotides: TGTGCCAGCAGAAACCGGGACAGGGGGGCCTACGAGCAGTACTTC.

The chain has TRBV4-1 and TRBJ1-5; TRBD1 agrees at 7 bases. This CDR3 region has 16 residues. Germline V gene sequence: CDR1 MGHRA, CDR2 YSYEKL. The J segment lost 2 bases and the V segment lost 0 bases, leaving 4 bases of the junction unmatched. CDR3 in amino acids: CASSQDAGTGNQPQHF. Here the CDR3 DNA reads TGCGCCAGCAGCCAAGACGCCGGGACAGGCAATCAGCCCCAGCATTTT.

This clonotype appeared a few times. The gene calls are TRBV4-1 and TRBJ2-7; tentatively, D is TRBD2 (6 bases). The CDR3 covers 14 residues. The V gene's germline CDR1 is MGHRA and CDR2 YSYEKL. V lost 3 bases and J 3 bases, leaving 12 bases between the germline ends. The CDR3 loop is CASSHTGDNYEQYF. In DNA, the CDR3 is TGCGCCAGCAGCCATACGGGAGACAACTACGAGCAGTACTTC.

The chain joins TRBV20-1 to TRBJ2-7; 7 bases align to TRBD1. Germline CDR1 reads DFQATT; CDR2 reads SNEGSKA (reference sequence). The CDR3 is made up of 13 amino acids. V was pared by 6 bases and J by 5 bases, with 10 bases of the junction left unmatched. The CDR3 loop is CSAISRDRHEQYF. The CDR3 bases are TGCAGTGCAATCTCTAGGGACAGACACGAGCAGTACTTC.